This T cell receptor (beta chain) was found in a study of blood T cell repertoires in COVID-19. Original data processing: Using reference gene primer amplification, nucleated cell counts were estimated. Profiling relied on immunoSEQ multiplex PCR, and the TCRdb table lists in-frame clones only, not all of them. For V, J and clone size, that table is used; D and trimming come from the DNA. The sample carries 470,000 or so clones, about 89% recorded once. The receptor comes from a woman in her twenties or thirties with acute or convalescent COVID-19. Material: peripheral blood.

CDR3 region: CASRRTSGETGTQYF. CDR3 nucleotides: TGTGCCAGCAGGCGTACTAGCGGCGAAACGGGCACGCAGTATTTT. This chain links TRBV2 with TRBJ2-3; 8 bases are a match to TRBD2. With V trimmed by 6 bases and J by 9 bases, 14 bases remained unmatched. Germline V CDR1 and CDR2: SNHLY, FYNNEI. This CDR3 is built from 15 residues.